This TCR beta chain was identified during a study of shared clonotypes between healthy human individuals. CDR3 length: 16 amino acids. CDR1 and CDR2 from the germline V gene are LGHNA and YSLEER. This clone was seen once. In the naive CD8 group, cells lacked CD45RO and were positively selected for CCR7, so terminally differentiated effector memory CD45RA+ cells were left out. Produced via immunoSEQ multiplex PCR; TCRdb's table is partial and in-frame only. The repertoire holds millions of clones, around 93% seen once, with more than 1.5% in the top ten. The rearrangement joins TRBV4-3 to TRBJ2-5; TRBD2 might be the D (5 bases). The J call may be wrong; the DNA end is better matched by TRBJ2-7. The sequencing sample was made of naive CD8+ T cells from PBMCs. The receptor was isolated from a man in his late teens or twenties in good health. Some clones in this sample may be carry-over from other donors' samples. The CDR3 DNA is TGCGCCAGCAGCCAAGTATGGGGAGAAAGTTTTTACGAGCAGTACTTC. Its protein is CASSQVWGESFYEQYF.